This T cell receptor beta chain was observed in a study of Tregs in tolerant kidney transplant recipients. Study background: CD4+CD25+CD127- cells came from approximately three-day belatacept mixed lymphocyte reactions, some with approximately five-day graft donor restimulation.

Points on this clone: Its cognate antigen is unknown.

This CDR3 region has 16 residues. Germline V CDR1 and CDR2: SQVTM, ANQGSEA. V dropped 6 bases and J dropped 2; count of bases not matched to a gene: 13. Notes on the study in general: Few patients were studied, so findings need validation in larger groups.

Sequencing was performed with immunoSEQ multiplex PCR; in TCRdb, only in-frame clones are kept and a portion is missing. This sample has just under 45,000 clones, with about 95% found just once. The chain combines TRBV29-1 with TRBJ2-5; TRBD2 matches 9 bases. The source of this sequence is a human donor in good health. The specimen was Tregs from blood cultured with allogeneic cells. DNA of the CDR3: TGCAGCGTGGCCGCTCTAGCGGGAAGGCGGCAAGAGACCCAGTACTTC. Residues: CSVAALAGRRQETQYF.